The TCR beta chain described here comes from a study of human T cells and chemical hapten exposure. Whole-study context: There were weekly diphenylcyclopropenone doses to the scalp for patients throughout the roughly 25-week study.

Details on this clonotype: Its antigen is still unknown.

Trimming cost V 2 bases and J 0 bases, with 16 bases left between them. There are 16 residues in the CDR3. Germline-derived CDR1 and CDR2 are DFQATT and SNEGSKA (reference sequence). Time point: pre-sensitization, week 0. Treatment described: therapeutic diphenylcyclopropenone sensitization with weekly scalp DPC. Original analysis: Samples ranged from about 23,224 to 700,000 TCRs, with a median of approximately 96,000. TCRdb ran MiXCR on the RACE reads and lists one entry per CDR3 protein. The V and J calls here are based on TCRdb, not the publication. The top ten hold around 4% of the sample, which has 85,000 to 90,000 distinct CDR3 sequences, roughly 8.8% seen once. Study conclusions and caveats: Expanded TCRs formed significantly more large CDR3 similarity clusters than controls.

This chain uses TRBV20-1 with TRBJ1-1; D unresolved. The source of this sequence is a woman between 35 and 50 years old with alopecia areata. Some clones in this sample may be carry-over from other donors' samples. The sample in question was whole blood, obtained in connection with sensitization to the hapten diphenylcyclopropenone (DPC). The CDR3 DNA reads as TGCAGTGCTAGACAGGTGATGCCTCTCTTGAACACTGAAGCTTTCTTT. This codes for CSARQVMPLLNTEAFF.